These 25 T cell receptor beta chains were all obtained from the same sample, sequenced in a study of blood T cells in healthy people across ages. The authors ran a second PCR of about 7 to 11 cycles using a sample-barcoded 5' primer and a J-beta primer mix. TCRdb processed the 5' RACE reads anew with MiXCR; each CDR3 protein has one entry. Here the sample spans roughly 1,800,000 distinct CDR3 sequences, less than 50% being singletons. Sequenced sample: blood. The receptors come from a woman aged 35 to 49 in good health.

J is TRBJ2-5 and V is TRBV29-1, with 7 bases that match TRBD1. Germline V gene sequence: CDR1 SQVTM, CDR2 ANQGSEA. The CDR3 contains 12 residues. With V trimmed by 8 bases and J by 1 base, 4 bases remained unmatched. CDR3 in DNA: TGCAGCTTCAGGGGGTTCCAAGAGACCCAGTACTTC. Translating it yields CSFRGFQETQYF.

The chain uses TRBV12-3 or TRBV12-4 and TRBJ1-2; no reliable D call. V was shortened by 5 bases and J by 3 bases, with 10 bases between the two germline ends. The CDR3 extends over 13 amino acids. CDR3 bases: TGTGCCAGCAGTACCGAAAGGGACTATGGCTACACCTTC. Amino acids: CASSTERDYGYTF.

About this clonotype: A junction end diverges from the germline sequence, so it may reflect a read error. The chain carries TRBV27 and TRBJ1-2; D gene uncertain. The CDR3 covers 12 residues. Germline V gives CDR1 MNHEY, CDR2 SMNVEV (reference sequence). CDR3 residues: CASRASNSGYTF. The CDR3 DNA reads TGTGCCAGCAGGGCCTCAAACTCTGGCTACACCTTC.

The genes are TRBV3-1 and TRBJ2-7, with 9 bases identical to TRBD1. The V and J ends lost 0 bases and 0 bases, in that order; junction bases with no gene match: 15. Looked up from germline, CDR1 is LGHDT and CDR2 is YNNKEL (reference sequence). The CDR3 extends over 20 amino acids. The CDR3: CASSQDGRDRDVIGSYEQYF. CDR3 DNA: TGTGCCAGCAGCCAAGATGGGAGGGACAGGGATGTGATTGGCTCCTACGAGCAGTACTTC.

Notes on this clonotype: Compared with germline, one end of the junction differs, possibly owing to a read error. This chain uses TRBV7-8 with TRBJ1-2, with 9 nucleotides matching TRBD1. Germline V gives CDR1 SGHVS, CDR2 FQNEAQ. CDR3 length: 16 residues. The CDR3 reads CANSEKGDRDNYGYTF. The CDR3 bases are TGTGCCAACAGCGAAAAGGGGGACAGGGATAACTATGGCTACACCTTC.

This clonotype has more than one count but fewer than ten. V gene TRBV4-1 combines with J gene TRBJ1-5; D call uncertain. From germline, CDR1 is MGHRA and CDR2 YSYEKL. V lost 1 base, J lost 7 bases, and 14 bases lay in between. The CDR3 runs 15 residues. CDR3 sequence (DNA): TGCGCCAGCAGCCAAGCTCGAGACGGGGAACAGCCCCAGCATTTT. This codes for CASSQARDGEQPQHF.

This CDR3 is CASSPIRGQPQHF. CDR3 in DNA: TGTGCCAGCAGCCCCATTAGGGGGCAGCCCCAGCATTTT. The J gene is TRBJ1-5, the V gene TRBV7-2; D may be TRBD1 (6 bases). V gave up 5 bases and J gave up 7 bases, with 12 bases separating them. The CDR3 covers 13 residues. CDR1 is SGHTA, CDR2 FQGNSA, per germline.

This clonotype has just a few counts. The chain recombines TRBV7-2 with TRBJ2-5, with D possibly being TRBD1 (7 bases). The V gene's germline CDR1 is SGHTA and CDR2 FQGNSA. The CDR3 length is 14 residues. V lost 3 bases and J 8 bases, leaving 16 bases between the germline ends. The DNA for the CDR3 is TGTGCCAGCAGCTTTAAAAGACAGGGAGGAACCCAGTACTTC. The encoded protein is CASSFKRQGGTQYF.

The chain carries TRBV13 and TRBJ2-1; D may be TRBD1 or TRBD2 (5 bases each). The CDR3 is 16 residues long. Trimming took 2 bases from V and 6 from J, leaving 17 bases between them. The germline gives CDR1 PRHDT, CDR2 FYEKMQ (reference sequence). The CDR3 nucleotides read TGTGCCAGCAGCTTACCCACGGGGACCCGACGCAATGAGCAGTTCTTC. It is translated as CASSLPTGTRRNEQFF.

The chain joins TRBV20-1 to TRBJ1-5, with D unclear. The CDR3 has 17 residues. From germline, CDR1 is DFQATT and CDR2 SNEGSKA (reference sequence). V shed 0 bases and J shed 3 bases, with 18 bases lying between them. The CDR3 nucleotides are TGCAGTGCTAGAGACAGGTCCCTCGCCTCCTTCAATCAGCCCCAGCATTTT. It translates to CSARDRSLASFNQPQHF.

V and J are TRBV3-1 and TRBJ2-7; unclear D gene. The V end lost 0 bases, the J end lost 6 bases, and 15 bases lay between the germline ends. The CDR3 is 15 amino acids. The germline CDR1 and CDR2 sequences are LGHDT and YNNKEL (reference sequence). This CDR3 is CASSQDTDQVVEQYF. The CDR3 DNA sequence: TGTGCCAGCAGCCAAGATACCGATCAGGTGGTCGAGCAGTACTTC.

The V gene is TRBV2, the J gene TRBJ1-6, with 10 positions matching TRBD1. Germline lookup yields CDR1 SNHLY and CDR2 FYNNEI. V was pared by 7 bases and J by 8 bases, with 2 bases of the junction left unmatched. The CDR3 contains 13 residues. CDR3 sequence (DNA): TGTGCCAGCATGGGGACAGGGGATTCACCCCTCCACTTT. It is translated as CASMGTGDSPLHF.

The chain's CDR3 is CASSLQGPSNQPQHF. Written as DNA, the CDR3 is TGTGCCAGCAGCTTACAGGGGCCTTCGAATCAGCCCCAGCATTTT. The chain combines TRBV7-2 with TRBJ1-5, with TRBD1 as a possible D gene (6 bases). This CDR3 is 15 amino acids long. Per the germline V gene, CDR1 is SGHTA and CDR2 is FQGNSA. V shed 2 bases and J shed 4 bases, with 12 bases lying between them. The complete variable domain, with remaining parts taken from reference TRBV7-2 and TRBJ1-5, reads GAGVSQSPSNKVTEKGKDVELRCDPISGHTALYWYRQSLGQGLEFLIYFQGNSAPDKSGLPSDRFSAERTGGSVSTLTIQRTQQEDSAVYLCASSLQGPSNQPQHFGDGTRLSIL.

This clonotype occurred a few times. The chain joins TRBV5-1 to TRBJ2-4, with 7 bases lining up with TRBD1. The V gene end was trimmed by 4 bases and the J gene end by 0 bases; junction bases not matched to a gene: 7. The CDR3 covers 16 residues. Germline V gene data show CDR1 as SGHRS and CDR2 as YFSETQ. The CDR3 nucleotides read TGCGCCAGCAGCCCGACAGGGCCAGCAGCCAAAAACATTCAGTACTTC. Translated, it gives CASSPTGPAAKNIQYF. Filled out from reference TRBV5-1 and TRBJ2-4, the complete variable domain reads KAGVTQTPRYLIKTRGQQVTLSCSPISGHRSVSWYQQTPGQGLQFLFEYFSETQRNKGNFPGRFSGRQFSNSRSEMNVSTLELGDSALYLCASSPTGPAAKNIQYFGAGTRLSVL.

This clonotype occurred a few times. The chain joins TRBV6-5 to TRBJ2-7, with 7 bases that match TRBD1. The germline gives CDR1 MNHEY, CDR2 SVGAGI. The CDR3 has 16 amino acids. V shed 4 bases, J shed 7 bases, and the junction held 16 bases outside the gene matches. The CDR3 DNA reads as TGTGCCAGCAGTTCGTGGGACAGTGGGGCAAAGGGGGAGCAGTACTTC. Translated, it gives CASSSWDSGAKGEQYF.

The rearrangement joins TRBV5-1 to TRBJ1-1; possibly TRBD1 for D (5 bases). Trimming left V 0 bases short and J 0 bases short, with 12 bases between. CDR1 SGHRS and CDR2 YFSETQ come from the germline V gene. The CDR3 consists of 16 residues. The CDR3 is CASSLGGANMNTEAFF. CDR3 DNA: TGCGCCAGCAGCTTGGGAGGGGCAAACATGAACACTGAAGCTTTCTTT. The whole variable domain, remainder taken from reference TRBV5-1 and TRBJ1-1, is KAGVTQTPRYLIKTRGQQVTLSCSPISGHRSVSWYQQTPGQGLQFLFEYFSETQRNKGNFPGRFSGRQFSNSRSEMNVSTLELGDSALYLCASSLGGANMNTEAFFGQGTRLTVV.

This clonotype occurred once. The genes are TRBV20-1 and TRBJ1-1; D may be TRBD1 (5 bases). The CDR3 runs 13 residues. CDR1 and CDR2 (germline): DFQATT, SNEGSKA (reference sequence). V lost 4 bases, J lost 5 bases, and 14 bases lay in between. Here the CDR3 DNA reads TGCAGTGCTAATAAGGGGCGGTTTACTGAAGCTTTCTTT. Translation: CSANKGRFTEAFF.

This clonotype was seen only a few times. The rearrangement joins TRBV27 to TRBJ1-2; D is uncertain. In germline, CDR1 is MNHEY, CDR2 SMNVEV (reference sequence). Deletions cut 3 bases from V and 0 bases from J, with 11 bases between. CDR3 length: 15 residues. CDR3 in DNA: TGTGCCAGCAGTTTTGGAGACGGCCCTAACTATGGCTACACCTTC. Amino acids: CASSFGDGPNYGYTF.

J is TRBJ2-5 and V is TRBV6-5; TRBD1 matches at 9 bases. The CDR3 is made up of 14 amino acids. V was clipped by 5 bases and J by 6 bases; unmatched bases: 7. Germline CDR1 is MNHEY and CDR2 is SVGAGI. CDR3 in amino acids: CASSGDREVKTQYF. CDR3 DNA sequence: TGTGCCAGCAGTGGGGACAGGGAGGTAAAGACCCAGTACTTC.

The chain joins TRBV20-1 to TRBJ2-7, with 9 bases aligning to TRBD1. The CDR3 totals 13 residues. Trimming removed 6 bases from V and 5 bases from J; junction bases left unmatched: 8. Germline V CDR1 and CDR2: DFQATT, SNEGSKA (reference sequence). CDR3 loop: CSARRDRADEQYF. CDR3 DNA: TGCAGTGCGCGCCGGGACAGGGCCGACGAGCAGTACTTC.

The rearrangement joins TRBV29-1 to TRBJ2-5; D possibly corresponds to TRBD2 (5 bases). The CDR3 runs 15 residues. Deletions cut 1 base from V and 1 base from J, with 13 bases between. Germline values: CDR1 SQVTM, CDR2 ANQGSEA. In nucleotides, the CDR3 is TGCAGCGTTGAAGGGAGAGGGTGGCGCCAAGAGACCCAGTACTTC. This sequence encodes CSVEGRGWRQETQYF.

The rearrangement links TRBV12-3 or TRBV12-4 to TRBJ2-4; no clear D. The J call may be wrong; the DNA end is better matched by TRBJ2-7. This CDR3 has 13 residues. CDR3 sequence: CASSFHGSYEQYF. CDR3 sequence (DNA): TGTGCCAGCAGTTTCCACGGGTCCTACGAGCAGTACTTC.

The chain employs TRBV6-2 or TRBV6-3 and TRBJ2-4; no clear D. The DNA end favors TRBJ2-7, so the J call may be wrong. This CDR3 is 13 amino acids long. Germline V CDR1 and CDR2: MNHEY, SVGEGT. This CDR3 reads CASSYGMAIEQYF. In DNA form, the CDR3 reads TGTGCCAGCAGTTATGGGATGGCCATCGAGCAGTACTTC.

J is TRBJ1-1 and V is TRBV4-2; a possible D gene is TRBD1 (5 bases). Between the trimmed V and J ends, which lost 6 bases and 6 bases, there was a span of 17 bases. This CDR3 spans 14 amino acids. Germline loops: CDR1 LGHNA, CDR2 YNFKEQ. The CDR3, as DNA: TGTGCCAGCAGAGATGGCAGGGTCGGGGCTGAAGCTTTCTTT. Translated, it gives CASRDGRVGAEAFF.

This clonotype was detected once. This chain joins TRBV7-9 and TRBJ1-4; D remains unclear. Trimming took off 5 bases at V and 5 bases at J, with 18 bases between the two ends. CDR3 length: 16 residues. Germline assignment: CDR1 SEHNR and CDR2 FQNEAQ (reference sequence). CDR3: CASSPVPQRPNEKLFF. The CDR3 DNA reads TGTGCCAGCAGCCCTGTGCCACAGCGTCCAAATGAAAAACTGTTTTTT. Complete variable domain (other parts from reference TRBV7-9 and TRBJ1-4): DTGVSQNPRHKITKRGQNVTFRCDPISEHNRLYWYRQTLGQGPEFLTYFQNEAQLEKSRLLSDRFSAERPKGSFSTLEIQRTEQGDSAMYLCASSPVPQRPNEKLFFGSGTQLSVL.